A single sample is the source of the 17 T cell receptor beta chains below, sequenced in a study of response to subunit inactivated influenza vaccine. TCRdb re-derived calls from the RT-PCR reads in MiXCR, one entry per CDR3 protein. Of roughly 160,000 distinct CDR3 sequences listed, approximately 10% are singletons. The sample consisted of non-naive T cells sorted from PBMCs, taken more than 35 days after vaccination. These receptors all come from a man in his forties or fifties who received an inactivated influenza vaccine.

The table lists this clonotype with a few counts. DNA for the CDR3: TGTGCCAGCAGGGGGGACAGTGATAATTCACCCCTCCACTTT. Protein: CASRGDSDNSPLHF. The V and J genes are TRBV6-1 and TRBJ1-6, with TRBD1 matching 7 bases. The CDR3 consists of 14 residues. Trimming at V came to 6 bases and at J to 5 bases, leaving 4 bases not matched to a gene. Germline V gives CDR1 MNHNS, CDR2 SASEGT.

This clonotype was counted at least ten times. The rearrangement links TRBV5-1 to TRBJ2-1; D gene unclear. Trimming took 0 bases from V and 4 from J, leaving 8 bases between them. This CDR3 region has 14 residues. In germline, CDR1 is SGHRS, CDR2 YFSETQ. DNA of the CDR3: TGCGCCAGCAGCTTGGGAGGTGGATACAATGAGCAGTTCTTC. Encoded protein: CASSLGGGYNEQFF.

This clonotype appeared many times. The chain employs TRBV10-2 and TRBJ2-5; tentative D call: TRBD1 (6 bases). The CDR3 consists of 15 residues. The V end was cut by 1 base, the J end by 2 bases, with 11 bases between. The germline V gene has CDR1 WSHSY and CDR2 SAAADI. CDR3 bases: TGCGCCAGCAGTGAGTTCAGGGGCCCACAAGAGACCCAGTACTTC. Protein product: CASSEFRGPQETQYF.

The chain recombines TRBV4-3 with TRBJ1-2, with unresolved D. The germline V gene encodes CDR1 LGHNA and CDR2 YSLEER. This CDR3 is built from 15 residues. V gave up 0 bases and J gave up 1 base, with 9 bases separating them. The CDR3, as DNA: TGCGCCAGCAGCCAAGATCCCATAGATAACTATGGCTACACCTTC. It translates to CASSQDPIDNYGYTF.

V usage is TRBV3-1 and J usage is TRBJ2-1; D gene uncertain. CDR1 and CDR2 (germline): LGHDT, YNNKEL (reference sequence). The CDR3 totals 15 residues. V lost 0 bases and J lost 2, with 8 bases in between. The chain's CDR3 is CASSQDPTPYNEQFF. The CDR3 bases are TGTGCCAGCAGCCAAGACCCGACCCCCTACAATGAGCAGTTCTTC.

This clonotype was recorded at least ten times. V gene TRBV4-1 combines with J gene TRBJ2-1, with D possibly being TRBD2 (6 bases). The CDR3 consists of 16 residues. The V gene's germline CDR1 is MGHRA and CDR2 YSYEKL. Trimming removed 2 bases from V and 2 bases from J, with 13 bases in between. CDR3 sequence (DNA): TGCGCCAGCAGCCAAATCGACGGGAGAGCCTACAATGAGCAGTTCTTC. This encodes CASSQIDGRAYNEQFF.

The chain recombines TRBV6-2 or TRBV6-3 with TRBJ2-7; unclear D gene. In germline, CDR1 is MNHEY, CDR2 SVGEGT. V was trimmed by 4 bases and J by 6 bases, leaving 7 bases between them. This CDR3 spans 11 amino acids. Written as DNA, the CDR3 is TGTGCCAGCAGTTGGCTCCTCGAGCAGTACTTC. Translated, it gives CASSWLLEQYF.

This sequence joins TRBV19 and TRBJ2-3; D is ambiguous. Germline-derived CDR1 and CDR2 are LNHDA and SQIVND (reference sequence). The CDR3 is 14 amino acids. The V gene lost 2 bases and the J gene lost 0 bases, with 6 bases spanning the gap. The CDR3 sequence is CASSIQSSTDTQYF. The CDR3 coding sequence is TGTGCCAGTAGTATACAGTCTAGCACAGATACGCAGTATTTT.

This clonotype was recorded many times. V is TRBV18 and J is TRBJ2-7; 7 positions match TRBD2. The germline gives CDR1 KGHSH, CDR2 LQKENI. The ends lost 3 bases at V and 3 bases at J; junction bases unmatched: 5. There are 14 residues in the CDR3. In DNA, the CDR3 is TGTGCCAGCTCACCTCGGAGCGGGGTCTACGAGCAGTACTTC. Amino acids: CASSPRSGVYEQYF.

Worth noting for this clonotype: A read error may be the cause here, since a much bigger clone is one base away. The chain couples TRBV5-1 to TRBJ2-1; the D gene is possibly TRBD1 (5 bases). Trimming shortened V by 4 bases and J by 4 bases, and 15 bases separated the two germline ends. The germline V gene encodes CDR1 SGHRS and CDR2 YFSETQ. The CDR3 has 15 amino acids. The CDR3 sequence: CASSIDSDMYNEQFF. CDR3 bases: TGCGCCAGCAGCATAGACAGTGATATGTACAATGAGCAGTTCTTC.

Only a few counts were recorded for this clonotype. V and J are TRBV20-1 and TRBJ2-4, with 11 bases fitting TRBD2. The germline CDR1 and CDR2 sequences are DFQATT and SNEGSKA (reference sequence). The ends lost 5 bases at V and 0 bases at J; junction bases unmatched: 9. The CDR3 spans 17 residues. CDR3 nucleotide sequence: TGCAGTGCTCGGAAAGGGACTAGCGGCGTAGCCAAAAACATTCAGTACTTC. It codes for CSARKGTSGVAKNIQYF.

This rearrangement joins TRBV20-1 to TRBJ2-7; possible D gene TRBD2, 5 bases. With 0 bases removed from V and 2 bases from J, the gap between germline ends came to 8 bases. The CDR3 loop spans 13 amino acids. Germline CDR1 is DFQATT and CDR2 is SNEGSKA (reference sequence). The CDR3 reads CSARDRRTYEQYF. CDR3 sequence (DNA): TGCAGTGCTAGAGACAGGAGGACCTACGAGCAGTACTTC.

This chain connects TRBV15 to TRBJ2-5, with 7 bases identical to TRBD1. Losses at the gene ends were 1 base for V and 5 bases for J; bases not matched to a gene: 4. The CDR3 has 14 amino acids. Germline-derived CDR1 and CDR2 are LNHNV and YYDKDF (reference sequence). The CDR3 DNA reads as TGTGCCACCAGCAGAGCAGGGGGTTGGGAGACCCAGTACTTC. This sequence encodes CATSRAGGWETQYF.

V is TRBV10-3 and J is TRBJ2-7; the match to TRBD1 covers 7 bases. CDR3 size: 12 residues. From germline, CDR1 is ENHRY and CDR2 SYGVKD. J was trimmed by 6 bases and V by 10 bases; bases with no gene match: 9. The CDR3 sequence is CATTGARSEQYF. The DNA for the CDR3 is TGTGCCACAACAGGGGCTCGGAGCGAGCAGTACTTC.

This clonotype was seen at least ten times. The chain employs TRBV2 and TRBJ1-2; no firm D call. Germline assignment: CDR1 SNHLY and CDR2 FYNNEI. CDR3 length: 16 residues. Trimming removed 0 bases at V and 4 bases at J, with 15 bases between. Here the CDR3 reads CASSEAADGLLYGYTF. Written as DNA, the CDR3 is TGTGCCAGCAGTGAAGCGGCGGACGGACTTCTCTATGGCTACACCTTC.

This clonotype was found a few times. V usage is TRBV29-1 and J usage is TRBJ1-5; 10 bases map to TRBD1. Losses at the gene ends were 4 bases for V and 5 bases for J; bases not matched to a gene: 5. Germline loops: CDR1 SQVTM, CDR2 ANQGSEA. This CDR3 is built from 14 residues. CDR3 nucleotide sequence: TGCAGCGTTGTCGACAGGGGGCTCGATCAGCCCCAGCATTTT. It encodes CSVVDRGLDQPQHF.

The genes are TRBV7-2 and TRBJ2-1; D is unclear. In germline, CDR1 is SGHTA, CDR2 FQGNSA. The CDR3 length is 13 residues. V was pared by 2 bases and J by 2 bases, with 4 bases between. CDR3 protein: CASSLYAYNEQFF. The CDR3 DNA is TGTGCCAGCAGCTTATACGCCTACAATGAGCAGTTCTTC.